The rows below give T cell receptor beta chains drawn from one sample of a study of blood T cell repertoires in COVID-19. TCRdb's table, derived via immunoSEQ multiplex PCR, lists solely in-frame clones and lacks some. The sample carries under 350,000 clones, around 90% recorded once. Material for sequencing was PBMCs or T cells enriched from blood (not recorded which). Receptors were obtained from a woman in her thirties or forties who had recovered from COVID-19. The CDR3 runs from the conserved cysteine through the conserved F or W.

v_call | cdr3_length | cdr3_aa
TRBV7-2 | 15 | CASSLTPGSTDTQYF
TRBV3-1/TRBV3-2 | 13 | CASSPTGVTEAFF
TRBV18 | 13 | CASSPSPGYEQFF
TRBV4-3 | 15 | CASSQDPGGIYEQYF
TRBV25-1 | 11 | CASSDGTAAFF
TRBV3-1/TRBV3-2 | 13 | CASSPGLESGYTF
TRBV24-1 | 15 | CATSDSGNLEETQYF
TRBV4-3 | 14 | CASSRAQGAYGYTF
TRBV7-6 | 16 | CASSLGVAGGTDTQYF
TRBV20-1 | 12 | CSASDGFEKLFF
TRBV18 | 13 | CASSEGGGLKQYF
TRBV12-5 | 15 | CASGMGQGSNQPQHF
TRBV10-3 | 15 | CAITTGTDANYGYTF
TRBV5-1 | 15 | CASSGGLAPVDTQYF
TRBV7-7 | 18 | CASSLGTGLAASYNEQFF
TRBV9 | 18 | CASSPGGTGGLKFFEQYF
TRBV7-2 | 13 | CASSEGVGYGYTF
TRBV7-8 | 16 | CASSGGEDVYYNEQFF
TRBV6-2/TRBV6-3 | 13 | CASSRNMNTEAFF
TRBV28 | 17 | CASSLLDRINSNQPQHF
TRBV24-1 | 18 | CATSDSPGQPLTNYGYTF
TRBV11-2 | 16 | CASSPLQRRGGETQYF